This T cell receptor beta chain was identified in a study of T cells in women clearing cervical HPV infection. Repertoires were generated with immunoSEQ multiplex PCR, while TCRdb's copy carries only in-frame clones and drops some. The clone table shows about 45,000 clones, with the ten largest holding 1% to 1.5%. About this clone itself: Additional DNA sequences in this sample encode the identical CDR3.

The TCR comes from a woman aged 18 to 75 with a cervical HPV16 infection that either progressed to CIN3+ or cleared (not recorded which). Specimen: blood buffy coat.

CDR3: CSASPTGGYGYTF. The part of the CDR3 DNA that was read is TGCAGTGCTAGTCCGACAGGGGGCTATGGC. The chain carries TRBV20-1 and TRBJ1-2; the match to TRBD1 covers 9 bases. Sequencing ends 3 residues short of the CDR3 end; the germline J gene provides the rest. CDR3 length: 13 residues. V gave up 3 bases and J gave up 4 bases; unmatched junction bases: 3. CDR1 is DFQATT, CDR2 SNEGSKA, per germline (reference sequence).